A single sample is the source of the 20 T cell receptor beta chains below, sequenced in a study of CD8 T cells in ankylosing spondylitis. Study findings and constraints: In ankylosing spondylitis blood, a motif of several highly homologous TCR beta variants appeared characteristic.

These receptors have no identified antigens. One entry per CDR3 protein results from TCRdb running MiXCR on the 5' RACE reads. This table has 750,000 to 850,000 distinct CDR3 sequences, about 10% appearing once. The sample consisted of blood, either unsorted or a sorted T cell fraction (not recorded which). These receptors were obtained from a male donor with ankylosing spondylitis.

This clonotype was recorded a few times. The chain employs TRBV5-1 and TRBJ1-1; unclear D gene. CDR3 size: 14 residues. Trimming left V 5 bases short and J 0 bases short, with 11 bases between. Germline V lookup: CDR1 SGHRS, CDR2 YFSETQ. The CDR3 bases are TGCGCCAGCAGAGTAGGGCAGTTGAACACTGAAGCTTTCTTT. This codes for CASRVGQLNTEAFF. The whole variable domain, filled in from reference TRBV5-1 and TRBJ1-1, reads KAGVTQTPRYLIKTRGQQVTLSCSPISGHRSVSWYQQTPGQGLQFLFEYFSETQRNKGNFPGRFSGRQFSNSRSEMNVSTLELGDSALYLCASRVGQLNTEAFFGQGTRLTVV.

The chain uses TRBV4-3 and TRBJ1-2; D call uncertain. The CDR3 totals 15 residues. The V gene lost 4 bases and the J gene lost 5 bases, with 17 bases spanning the gap. Germline loops: CDR1 LGHNA, CDR2 YSLEER. The CDR3: CASSRRGGREYGYTF. CDR3 DNA sequence: TGCGCCAGCAGCCGGCGGGGAGGCAGAGAGTATGGCTACACCTTC.

The table lists this clonotype with a few counts. This rearrangement joins TRBV5-1 to TRBJ2-1; D not resolved. The CDR3 extends over 13 amino acids. CDR1 is SGHRS and CDR2 is YFSETQ in the germline V gene. The V and J ends lost 1 base and 5 bases respectively, with 7 bases between them. DNA for the CDR3: TGCGCCAGCAGCTTGTCGTGGGACAATGAGCAGTTCTTC. Protein sequence: CASSLSWDNEQFF.

The chain joins TRBV5-1 to TRBJ2-7; a possible D gene is TRBD2 (6 bases). Trimming stripped 3 bases from V and 0 bases from J, with 13 bases between. Germline values: CDR1 SGHRS, CDR2 YFSETQ. CDR3 size: 15 residues. The DNA for the CDR3 is TGCGCCAGCAGCTCCTCCGGGAGCAGCTCCTACGAGCAGTACTTC. Its translation is CASSSSGSSSYEQYF.

The V call is TRBV20-1, the J call TRBJ2-5; a possible D gene is TRBD2 (6 bases). Germline-derived CDR1 and CDR2 are DFQATT and SNEGSKA (reference sequence). V lost 1 base and J 5 bases, leaving 23 bases between the germline ends. This CDR3 has 17 residues. The CDR3, as DNA: TGCAGTGCTAGAGCGACACCCGGGGGACGCCGGGGGGAGACCCAGTACTTC. This sequence encodes CSARATPGGRRGETQYF.

V and J are TRBV20-1 and TRBJ1-1; a possible D gene is TRBD1 (5 bases). Per germline, CDR1 DFQATT and CDR2 SNEGSKA (reference sequence). V lost 7 bases to trimming and J lost 4 bases, with 10 bases between them. The CDR3 contains 11 residues. The CDR3 protein is CSEGTSTEAFF. CDR3 coding DNA: TGCAGTGAAGGGACGAGCACTGAAGCTTTCTTT.

This clonotype has ten or more counts. The gene calls are TRBV20-1 and TRBJ2-1, with unresolved D. Germline CDR1 DFQATT, CDR2 SNEGSKA (reference sequence). The CDR3 sequence is 12 residues long. Between the trimmed V and J ends, which lost 2 bases and 16 bases, there was a span of 18 bases. In nucleotides, the CDR3 is TGCAGTGCTAGACAAGAATTTGCCGCTGGTTTCTTC. Amino acids: CSARQEFAAGFF.

The chain uses TRBV7-2 and TRBJ2-5; possibly TRBD1 or TRBD2 for D (6 bases each). V was shortened by 4 bases and J by 0 bases, with 15 bases between the two germline ends. Germline V gives CDR1 SGHTA, CDR2 FQGNSA. The CDR3 is made up of 16 amino acids. The CDR3 reads CASSSRGGTYQETQYF. The DNA for the CDR3 is TGTGCCAGCAGCTCCCGAGGGGGGACCTACCAAGAGACCCAGTACTTC.

The table lists this clonotype with a few counts. The chain combines TRBV5-5 with TRBJ2-1, with D uncertain. This CDR3 contains 13 residues. Trimming removed 4 bases at V and 10 bases at J, with 15 bases between. Germline CDR1 reads SGHKS; CDR2 reads YYEKEE (reference sequence). In nucleotides, the CDR3 is TGTGCCAGCAGCCAACAAAGGGCCCTAGAGCAGTTCTTC. It specifies CASSQQRALEQFF.

CDR3 in DNA: TGCGCCAGCAGGATAGGAGGGACCTCATCGGGGGAGCTGTTTTTT. This sequence encodes CASRIGGTSSGELFF. The chain carries TRBV5-1 and TRBJ2-2, with a possible D match to TRBD2 (6 bases). This CDR3 is built from 15 residues. Germline V gives CDR1 SGHRS, CDR2 YFSETQ. The V and J ends lost 5 bases and 8 bases respectively, with 19 bases between them.

This clonotype occurred a few times. The V and J genes are TRBV11-2 and TRBJ2-3; a weak D match, TRBD1 (6 bases). Germline CDR1 and CDR2: SGHAT and FQNNGV. This CDR3 has 13 amino acids. Trimming took off 5 bases at V and 9 bases at J, with 15 bases between the two ends. CDR3: CASSQRTGHTQYF. For the CDR3, the DNA is TGTGCCAGCAGCCAAAGGACGGGACACACGCAGTATTTT.

This clonotype was recorded a few times. V gene TRBV20-1 combines with J gene TRBJ2-4; 10 bases are shared with TRBD1. Per the germline V gene, CDR1 is DFQATT and CDR2 is SNEGSKA (reference sequence). The CDR3 is 15 amino acids. V lost 3 bases and J lost 5; bases outside the gene matches: 7. The DNA for the CDR3 is TGCAGTGCTAGCCTCACGGGGACAGGGGAAAACATTCAGTACTTC. Protein product: CSASLTGTGENIQYF.

This clonotype was seen more than once but under ten times. This chain uses TRBV24-1 with TRBJ2-2, with D perhaps matching TRBD1 or TRBD2 (5 bases each). The CDR3 contains 16 residues. V lost 4 bases and J lost 5, with 16 bases in between. CDR1 and CDR2 from the germline V gene are KGHDR and SFDVKD. The CDR3 DNA reads TGTGCCACCAGTGACTCGGGACGGTCGTGGACCGGGGAGCTGTTTTTT. It encodes CATSDSGRSWTGELFF.

CDR3 in amino acids: CASSPVIAGSYEQFF. In DNA form, the CDR3 reads TGTGCCAGCTCACCGGTAATAGCGGGGAGCTATGAGCAGTTCTTC. This rearrangement joins TRBV18 to TRBJ2-1; TRBD2 aligns across 8 bases. This CDR3 has 15 residues. Looked up from germline, CDR1 is KGHSH and CDR2 is LQKENI. Germline trimming cut 3 bases from V and 8 bases from J; bases unmatched to any gene: 9.

A few counts support this clonotype. The J gene is TRBJ2-7, the V gene TRBV11-1, with 14 bases aligning to TRBD2. Germline V lookup: CDR1 SGHAT, CDR2 FQDESV (reference sequence). Trimming removed 5 bases from V and 3 bases from J; junction bases left unmatched: 6. This CDR3 comprises 16 residues. The CDR3 reads CASSDSGTSGSYEQYF. The CDR3 coding sequence is TGTGCCAGCAGCGACAGTGGGACTAGCGGGAGCTACGAGCAGTACTTC.

This chain joins TRBV20-1 and TRBJ2-2; no clear D. CDR3 size: 13 residues. The germline V gene encodes CDR1 DFQATT and CDR2 SNEGSKA (reference sequence). Trimming pared 6 bases from V and 1 base from J, leaving 9 bases between. DNA of the CDR3: TGCAGTGCCGCTGGAGTGAACACCGGGGAGCTGTTTTTT. Translating it yields CSAAGVNTGELFF.

As for this clonotype: Germline is not matched at one junction end, which may reflect a read error. The V call is TRBV23-1, the J call TRBJ2-1; D possibly matches TRBD1 or TRBD2 (5 bases each). TRBV23-1 is recorded as an ORF, its role being uncertain. The CDR3 is 21 amino acids. The CDR3 protein is CASNEDGAGDNPNFTYNEQVF. In DNA form, the CDR3 reads TGCGCCAGCAACGAGGATGGGGCGGGTGATAACCCGAATTTTACCTACAATGAGCAGGTCTTC.

This clonotype was counted at least ten times. The V and J genes are TRBV5-4 and TRBJ2-6; TRBD1 aligns across 10 bases. The ends lost 3 bases at V and 4 bases at J; junction bases unmatched: 7. The germline gives CDR1 SGHNT, CDR2 YYREEE (reference sequence). The CDR3 totals 17 residues. This CDR3 is CASSSGTGVSGANVLTF. The CDR3 DNA reads TGTGCCAGCAGCTCCGGGACAGGGGTGTCGGGGGCCAACGTCCTGACTTTC.

This clonotype was seen a handful of times. The V and J genes are TRBV29-1 and TRBJ1-1; 7 bases map to TRBD1. The CDR3 extends over 14 amino acids. V trimming: 5 bases; J trimming: 4 bases; junction bases outside the gene matches: 10. CDR1 and CDR2 from the germline V gene are SQVTM and ANQGSEA. The chain's CDR3 is CSVLVQGGSTEAFF. The CDR3 nucleotides read TGCAGCGTTTTGGTGCAGGGGGGAAGCACTGAAGCTTTCTTT.

The V and J genes are TRBV4-2 and TRBJ2-1; D might be TRBD2 (6 bases). The CDR3 has 16 residues. V lost 1 base and J 3 bases, leaving 13 bases between the germline ends. The germline CDR1 and CDR2 sequences are LGHNA and YNFKEQ. CDR3 DNA sequence: TGTGCCAGCAGCCAAGCGGATCGGGGGTACTACAATGAGCAGTTCTTC. This sequence encodes CASSQADRGYYNEQFF.